This TCR beta chain was profiled in a study of blood T cells in healthy people across ages. The study drew donors from healthy Caucasian individuals in Russia aged about 6 to 95. Peripheral blood samples of 7.5 to 10 milliliters were drawn from each donor. Primed by a sample-barcoded 5' primer and a J-beta primer mix, a second PCR proceeded for about 7 to 11 cycles. TCRdb reprocessed the 5' RACE reads with MiXCR, giving one entry per CDR3 protein. This sample carries 700,000 to 900,000 distinct CDR3 sequences, 50% to 65% of them seen once, and the ten largest clones take roughly two fifths. CDR1 is SGHDT, CDR2 YYEEEE, per germline. This CDR3 has 15 amino acids. With V trimmed by 4 bases and J by 2 bases, 8 bases remained unmatched. This clonotype was counted once.

The receptor was isolated from a man older than 75 in good health. Sequencing was carried out using blood. V gene TRBV5-6 combines with J gene TRBJ2-7; 8 positions match TRBD1. CDR3 in DNA: TGTGCCAGCAGCCGAGACCGGGACAGGCCCTACGAGCAGTACTTC. Translating gives CASSRDRDRPYEQYF.